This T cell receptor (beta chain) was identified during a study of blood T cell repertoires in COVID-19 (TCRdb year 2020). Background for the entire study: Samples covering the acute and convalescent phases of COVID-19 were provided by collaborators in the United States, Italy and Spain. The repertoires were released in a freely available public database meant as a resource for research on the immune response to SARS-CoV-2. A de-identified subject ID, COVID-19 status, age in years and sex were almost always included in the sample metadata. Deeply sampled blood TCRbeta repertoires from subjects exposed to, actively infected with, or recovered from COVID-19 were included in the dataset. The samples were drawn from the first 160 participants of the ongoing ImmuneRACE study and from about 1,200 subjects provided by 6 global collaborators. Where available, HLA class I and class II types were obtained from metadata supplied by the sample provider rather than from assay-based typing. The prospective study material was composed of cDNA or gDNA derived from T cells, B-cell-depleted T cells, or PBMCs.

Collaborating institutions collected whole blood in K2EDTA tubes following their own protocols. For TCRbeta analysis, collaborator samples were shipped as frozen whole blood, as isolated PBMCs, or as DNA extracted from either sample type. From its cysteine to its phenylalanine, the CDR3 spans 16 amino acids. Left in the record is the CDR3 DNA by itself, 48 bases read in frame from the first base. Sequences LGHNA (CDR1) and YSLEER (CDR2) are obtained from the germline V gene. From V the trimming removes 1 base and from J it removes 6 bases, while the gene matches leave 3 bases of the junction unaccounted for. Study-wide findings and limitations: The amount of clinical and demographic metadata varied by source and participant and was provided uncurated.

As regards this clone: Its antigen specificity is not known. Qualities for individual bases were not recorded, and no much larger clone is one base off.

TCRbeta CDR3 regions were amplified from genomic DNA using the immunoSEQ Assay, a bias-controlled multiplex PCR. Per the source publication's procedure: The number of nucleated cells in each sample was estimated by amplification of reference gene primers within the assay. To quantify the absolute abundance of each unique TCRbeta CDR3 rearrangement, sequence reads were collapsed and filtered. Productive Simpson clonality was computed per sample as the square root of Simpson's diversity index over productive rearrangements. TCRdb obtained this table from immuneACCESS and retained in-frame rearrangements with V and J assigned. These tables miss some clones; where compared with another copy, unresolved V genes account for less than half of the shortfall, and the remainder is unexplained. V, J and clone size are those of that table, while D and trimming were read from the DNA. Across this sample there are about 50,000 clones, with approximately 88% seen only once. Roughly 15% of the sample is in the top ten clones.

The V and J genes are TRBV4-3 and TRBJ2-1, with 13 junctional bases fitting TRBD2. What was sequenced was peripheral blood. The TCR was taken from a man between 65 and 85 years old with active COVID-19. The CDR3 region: CASSQGLAGGSNEQFF. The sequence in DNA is TGCGCCAGCAGCCAAGGACTAGCGGGAGGTTCCAATGAGCAGTTCTTC.